There are a few counts of the clone carrying this T cell receptor beta chain. Antigen specificity is unknown. Time point defined: newly diagnosed GD, antithyroid drugs for less than 3 months. Scientists built the TCR library using RNA that was extracted from PBMCs. Xi'an, China, was home to the endocrinology department that provided patients. The entry originates in a study of regulatory T cells in long-lasting Graves disease. Arm-PCR of CDR3 regions and iRepertoire HTBI primers were the basis on which TCR beta libraries were built. Each CDR3 protein gets one entry after TCRdb re-called the multiplex PCR reads with MiXCR. The sample lists about 460,000 distinct CDR3 sequences, about 14% occurring once. Whole-study results and caveats: TCR diversity was lower in persistent Graves' patients (versus newly diagnosed ones).

The data also belong to a second study, concerning T cells in Graves' hyperthyroidism and ophthalmopathy. As that study records: First-round RT-PCR with HTBI primers amplified the TCR CDR3 region. Researchers report that a 13 V-J model separated ophthalmopathy from stable hyperthyroidism.

The sequence was collected from a woman between 45 and 65 years old with Graves disease. Here the sequenced sample was peripheral blood mononuclear cells (PBMCs), taken at new diagnosis, from a patient treated with antithyroid drugs.

The DNA for the CDR3 is TGTGCCAGCAGTTTAGCTGGCAGGGACGCGAACACCGGGGAGCTGTTTTTT. Translated, it gives CASSLAGRDANTGELFF. V usage is TRBV12-3 or TRBV12-4 and J usage is TRBJ2-2; D assignment may be TRBD1 or TRBD2 (5 bases each). This CDR3 spans 17 amino acids. The V end lost 0 bases, the J end lost 0 bases, and 11 bases lay between the germline ends.